One sample yielded the 16 T cell receptor beta chains listed below, sequenced in a study of T cells expressing NK-cell markers. TCRdb reprocessed the 5' RACE reads and reports one entry per CDR3 protein, with no DNA. This listing includes around 280,000 distinct CDR3 sequences. The sample taken for sequencing was blood T cells: a sorted CD56 or NKG2C T cell subset, CD4+ or CD8+ T cells, or bulk PBMC T cells (not recorded which). Receptor source: a man aged 18 to 35 in good health.

The chain employs TRBV6-6 and TRBJ2-1; TCRdb proposes TRBD2, but this gene call is untestable without DNA. Germline V gene data show CDR1 as MNHNY and CDR2 as SVGAGI (reference sequence). The CDR3 has 12 amino acids. The CDR3 sequence: CASSYLAGEQFF.

The chain joins TRBV18 to TRBJ2-3; TCRdb's D call of TRBD2 is untestable without DNA. Germline CDR1 and CDR2: KGHSH and LQKENI. The length of the CDR3 is 16 residues. The CDR3 sequence: CASSPLASGGGDTQYF. The variable domain in full, with the rest retrieved from reference TRBV18 and TRBJ2-3, is NAGVMQNPRHLVRRRGQEARLRCSPMKGHSHVYWYRQLPEEGLKFMVYLQKENIIDESGMPKERFSAEFPKEGPSILRIQQVVRGDSAAYFCASSPLASGGGDTQYFGPGTRLTVL.

The chain joins TRBV29-1 to TRBJ2-1; there is no DNA to check the TCRdb D call of TRBD1. This CDR3 has 16 amino acids. Per the germline V gene, CDR1 is SQVTM and CDR2 is ANQGSEA. The CDR3 protein is CSVEAWDRVGYNEQFF.

The chain recombines TRBV10-3 with TRBJ2-5; the D call of TRBD2 rests on TCRdb alone, since no DNA is present to check it. Germline assignment: CDR1 ENHRY and CDR2 SYGVKD. The CDR3 is made up of 16 amino acids. The CDR3 reads CATAGLAGGREETQYF.

The chain has TRBV27 and TRBJ2-3; as DNA is missing, the TRBD1 call by TCRdb cannot be tested. This CDR3 has 13 residues. The germline V gene encodes CDR1 MNHEY and CDR2 SMNVEV (reference sequence). CDR3 residues: CASSLGQTVTQYF.

The rearrangement joins TRBV20-1 to TRBJ2-1; TCRdb's D gene call, TRBD2, goes unchecked for lack of DNA. The CDR3 has 17 residues. Germline-derived CDR1 and CDR2 are DFQATT and SNEGSKA (reference sequence). This CDR3 reads CSAREVGLAGSYNEQFF.

The chain has TRBV6-1 and TRBJ1-2. CDR1 is MNHNS, CDR2 SASEGT, per germline. CDR3 length: 13 residues. The CDR3 sequence: CASGQLRANGYTF.

The chain employs TRBV12-3 or TRBV12-4 and TRBJ2-7; TCRdb lists TRBD1, though no DNA is available to test this call. The CDR3 covers 15 residues. The CDR3 protein is CASSLLTGSGEEQYF.

V usage is TRBV6-5 and J usage is TRBJ1-2; the TCRdb D gene call, TRBD1, has no DNA to confirm it. Looked up from germline, CDR1 is MNHEY and CDR2 is SVGAGI. CDR3 length equals 15 residues. Here the CDR3 reads CASSYGGRGADGYTF.

This chain links TRBV20-1 with TRBJ2-1; TCRdb proposes TRBD2, but this gene call is untestable without DNA. CDR3 size: 14 residues. Germline V CDR1 and CDR2: DFQATT, SNEGSKA (reference sequence). The CDR3 here is CSAREAGTSGEQFF.

The V gene is TRBV20-1, the J gene TRBJ1-1. The CDR3 sequence is 12 residues long. The germline V gene has CDR1 DFQATT and CDR2 SNEGSKA (reference sequence). The CDR3 protein is CSAALMNTEAFF.

V is TRBV20-1 and J is TRBJ2-1; there is no DNA to check the TCRdb D call of TRBD2. Germline lookup yields CDR1 DFQATT and CDR2 SNEGSKA (reference sequence). CDR3 size: 15 residues. The CDR3 spells CSANPGLASYNEQFF.

The rearrangement joins TRBV30 to TRBJ2-7. The V gene's germline CDR1 is GTSNPN and CDR2 SVGIG (reference sequence). The CDR3 sequence is 14 residues long. The CDR3 here is CAWSVDAGSYEQYF.

The chain couples TRBV30 to TRBJ2-1; there is no DNA to check the TCRdb D call of TRBD2. Looked up from germline, CDR1 is GTSNPN and CDR2 is SVGIG (reference sequence). The CDR3 has 15 residues. The CDR3 spells CAWSEGLAGFDEQFF.

The rearrangement links TRBV7-9 to TRBJ1-1; TCRdb calls TRBD1, which cannot be checked without DNA. CDR1 and CDR2 from the germline V gene are SEHNR and FQNEAQ (reference sequence). This CDR3 is 11 amino acids long. The chain's CDR3 is CASSGDSEAFF.

The chain couples TRBV5-1 to TRBJ1-1; TCRdb gives TRBD1 as the D gene, but with no DNA this cannot be confirmed. This CDR3 region has 16 residues. Germline assignment: CDR1 SGHRS and CDR2 YFSETQ. The CDR3 region is CASTPDSFGLNTEAFF.